These 19 T cell receptor beta chains originate from one sample sequenced in a study of T cells in women clearing cervical HPV infection. Profiled with immunoSEQ multiplex PCR; TCRdb holds only in-frame clones, not every one. Its table records approximately 30,000 clones. Sequencing used blood buffy coat. The receptor source for this set is a woman aged 18 to 75 with a cervical HPV16 infection that either progressed to CIN3+ or cleared (not recorded which).

Points on this clone: The read finishes 3 residues shy of the CDR3 end, and the germline J gene is used to complete it. This chain connects TRBV23-1 to TRBJ2-5; tentatively, D is TRBD2 (7 bases). TRBV23-1 is treated as an ORF (open reading frame) with a function not yet certain. Trimming took 6 bases from V and 1 from J, leaving 24 bases between them. This CDR3 spans 18 amino acids. This chain's CDR3 is CASSPGLGGRVAQETQYF. CDR3 DNA (partial): TGCGCCAGCAGCCCCGGTCTGGGGGGGCGGGTGGCCCAAGAGACC.

Of note for this clone: The CDR3 extends 3 residues past the end of the read, so its final part is completed from the germline J gene. The chain uses TRBV29-1 and TRBJ2-2; a possible D gene is TRBD1 (5 bases). This CDR3 contains 15 residues. CDR1 SQVTM and CDR2 ANQGSEA come from the germline V gene. The CDR3 loop is CSVAQLSSGANVLFF. The sequenced CDR3 bases are TGCAGCGTTGCACAGCTTAGCTCTGGGGCCAACGTG.

As for this clone: Sequencing ends 3 residues short of the CDR3 end; the germline J gene provides the rest. The chain links TRBV29-1 to TRBJ2-7, with 11 bases matching TRBD1. With 5 bases clipped from V and 2 bases from J, the junction kept 8 bases outside the gene matches. Per the germline V gene, CDR1 is SQVTM and CDR2 is ANQGSEA. The CDR3 runs 15 residues. The CDR3 loop reads CSVSTGTGGTYEQYF. CDR3 DNA, as far as it was read: TGCAGCGTTTCCACCGGGACAGGGGGTACCTACGAG.

Points on this clone: The CDR3 end is not reached by the read, which stops 3 residues before it; the germline J gene fills it in. The V gene is TRBV6-2 or TRBV6-3, the J gene TRBJ2-5; 9 bases fit TRBD2. Trimming removed 0 bases from V and 1 base from J; junction bases left unmatched: 6. The CDR3 runs to 17 residues. Germline CDR1 and CDR2: MNHEY and SVGEGT. The sequenced CDR3 bases are TGTGCCAGCAGTTACTCGAATAGCGGGGGATTCCAAGAGACC. Protein product: CASSYSNSGGFQET. The entire CDR3 sequence reads CASSYSNSGGFQETQYF.

A note on this clone: The read finishes 3 residues shy of the CDR3 end, and the germline J gene is used to complete it. The V gene is TRBV2, the J gene TRBJ1-4, with D perhaps matching TRBD1 (6 bases). The CDR3 totals 14 residues. Germline values: CDR1 SNHLY, CDR2 FYNNEI. V dropped 6 bases and J dropped 8 bases, with 16 bases sitting between them. CDR3 in amino acids: CASSRDTGVEKLFF. The covered CDR3 bases are TGTGCCAGCAGCCGGGACACCGGTGTGGAAAAA.

Note on this clone: The CDR3 goes on 3 residues after the read ends, and that part is filled in from the germline J gene. J is TRBJ2-4 and V is TRBV7-9; 9 nucleotides match TRBD1. The CDR3 covers 15 residues. Germline assignment: CDR1 SEHNR and CDR2 FQNEAQ (reference sequence). CDR3 amino acids: CASSSDRGGNYGQYF. The sequenced part of the CDR3 DNA is TGTGCCAGCAGTTCAGACAGGGGGGGGAACTATGGT.

A remark on this clone: The read ends 3 residues early relative to the CDR3; the germline J gene fills the gap. The chain uses TRBV5-1 and TRBJ2-7, with 9 bases aligning to TRBD1. The germline V gene has CDR1 SGHRS and CDR2 YFSETQ. Trimming took 0 bases from V and 5 from J; bases not matched to a gene: 6. The CDR3 is 15 residues long. Partial CDR3 DNA: TGCGCCAGCAGCTTGGGGGTCGGGACAGGGAACGAG. Encoded protein: CASSLGVGTGNE. The CDR3 in its entirety is CASSLGVGTGNEQYF.

Comments on this clone: The read finishes 3 residues shy of the CDR3 end, and the germline J gene is used to complete it. V gene TRBV18 combines with J gene TRBJ1-2, with D maybe TRBD1 (5 bases). The CDR3 contains 14 residues. Germline V gene data show CDR1 as KGHSH and CDR2 as LQKENI. CDR3 DNA (partial): TGTGCCAGCTCACCAGAAGACAGTTACCACGAC. Its protein is CASSPEDSYHD. The whole CDR3 sequence is CASSPEDSYHDYTF.

Worth noting for this clone: With the read ending 3 residues before the CDR3 end, the germline J gene is used to fill in that end. V and J are TRBV19 and TRBJ1-2; TRBD1 matches at 7 bases. The germline gives CDR1 LNHDA, CDR2 SQIVND (reference sequence). V lost 6 bases and J lost 6; bases outside the gene matches: 13. The CDR3 consists of 15 residues. The chain's CDR3 is CASSLTGTIWNGYTF. The CDR3 bases that were read are TGTGCCAGTAGCCTGACAGGGACAATATGGAATGGC.

Remarks on this clone: With the read ending 3 residues before the CDR3 end, the germline J gene is used to fill in that end. This chain links TRBV7-2 with TRBJ2-5, with 10 bases aligning to TRBD2. The germline V gene encodes CDR1 SGHTA and CDR2 FQGNSA. CDR3 length equals 15 residues. After removal of 3 bases from V and 0 bases from J, the junction contained 1 base not matched to a gene. The CDR3 region is CASSFTSGNQETQYF. CDR3 bases read: TGTGCCAGCAGCTTCACTAGCGGGAACCAAGAGACC.

Comments on this clone: The sequenced fragment ends 3 residues before the CDR3 boundary, so the rest is inferred from the germline J gene. This sequence joins TRBV29-1 and TRBJ2-2; 9 bases fit TRBD1. The CDR3 contains 16 residues. Trimming at V came to 3 bases and at J to 3 bases, leaving 8 bases not matched to a gene. Germline values: CDR1 SQVTM, CDR2 ANQGSEA. CDR3 DNA, as far as it was read: TGCAGCGTTGATCTCTGGACAGGGGAGGACACCGGGGAG. It encodes CSVDLWTGEDTGE. The entire CDR3 is CSVDLWTGEDTGELFF.

Comments on this clone: The CDR3 end is not reached by the read, which stops 3 residues before it; the germline J gene fills it in. This rearrangement joins TRBV11-1 to TRBJ2-2, with 8 bases that match TRBD1. V shed 5 bases and J 6 bases; nucleotides not matched to a gene: 8. CDR1 SGHAT and CDR2 FQDESV come from the germline V gene (reference sequence). The CDR3 covers 15 residues. CDR3 in amino acids: CASSAQGALPGELFF. The sequenced CDR3 bases are TGTGCCAGCAGCGCCCAGGGGGCGCTTCCCGGGGAG.

With regard to this clone: The read gets to within 3 residues of the CDR3 end, and the germline J gene fills in the rest. The chain couples TRBV18 to TRBJ1-2; unclear D gene. The CDR3 extends over 16 amino acids. The germline V gene has CDR1 KGHSH and CDR2 LQKENI. CDR3 DNA, as far as it was read: TGTGCCAGCTCACCACGTCCGAGGGCCTCGGAAGGGGGC. It translates to CASSPRPRASEGG. The full CDR3 sequence reads CASSPRPRASEGGYTF.

Incomplete CDR3 DNA: TGTGCCAGCAGCTCTGGACAGGGGAATACGGGCGAGACC. Amino acids: CASSSGQGNTGET. The entire CDR3 reads CASSSGQGNTGETQYF. The chain couples TRBV5-4 to TRBJ2-5, with TRBD1 identical over 9 bases. Read sequence stops 3 residues before the CDR3 end, and the germline J gene provides the missing end. The trim removed 3 bases at V and 5 bases at J, leaving 11 bases unmatched. This CDR3 is 16 amino acids long. Germline values: CDR1 SGHNT, CDR2 YYREEE (reference sequence).

Remarks on this clone: The CDR3 extends 3 residues past the end of the read, so its final part is completed from the germline J gene. The chain uses TRBV29-1 and TRBJ2-7, with 7 bases that match TRBD1. With V trimmed by 3 bases and J by 1 base, 6 bases remained unmatched. Germline CDR1 SQVTM, CDR2 ANQGSEA. This CDR3 region has 14 residues. The CDR3 bases that were read are TGCAGCGTTGAGACACCGGGACAGTCCTACGAG. This sequence encodes CSVETPGQSYE. In full, the CDR3 reads CSVETPGQSYEQYF.

About this clone: Sequencing ends 3 residues short of the CDR3 end; the germline J gene provides the rest. This chain connects TRBV7-9 to TRBJ1-2, with D possibly TRBD1 on 6 matching bases. Germline CDR1 is SEHNR and CDR2 is FQNEAQ (reference sequence). The CDR3 runs 13 residues. The covered CDR3 bases are TGTGCCAGCAGCCTGGGACAAGGGCTGGGC. It specifies CASSLGQGLG. The complete CDR3 sequence is CASSLGQGLGYTF.

As concerns this clone: Relative to the germline gene, one junction end is altered; a read error may explain this. The DNA ends 3 residues before the CDR3 does, and the rest of the CDR3 is filled in from the germline J gene. J is TRBJ1-5 and V is TRBV19; possible D gene TRBD1, 5 bases. The CDR3 spans 16 residues. Germline lookup yields CDR1 LNHDA and CDR2 SQIVND (reference sequence). CDR3 in amino acids: CASSIDRGGGKQPQHF. The CDR3 DNA, read in part, is TGTGCCAGTAGTATAGATCGGGGGGGAGGCAAGCAGCCC.

For this clone: The CDR3 end falls 3 residues outside the read, so it is completed with the germline J gene. This chain links TRBV18 with TRBJ2-4; D uncertain. This CDR3 has 12 amino acids. The germline V gene encodes CDR1 KGHSH and CDR2 LQKENI. The CDR3 bases that were read are TGTGCCAGCTCACCACTAGGGTCTGGT. Protein sequence: CASSPLGSG. The whole CDR3 reads CASSPLGSGQYF.

Comments on this clone: Sequencing ends 3 residues short of the CDR3 end; the germline J gene provides the rest. The chain joins TRBV18 to TRBJ2-3, with 7 bases identical to TRBD1. V shed 4 bases, J shed 3 bases, and the junction held 7 bases outside the gene matches. This CDR3 has 15 residues. Germline values: CDR1 KGHSH, CDR2 LQKENI. The CDR3 is CASSRGQVGTDTQYF. CDR3 DNA (partial): TGTGCCAGCTCACGTGGACAGGTTGGGACAGATACG.